The next 10 T cell receptor beta chains were all read from a single sample in a study of blood T cells in healthy people across ages. Primed by a sample-barcoded 5' primer and a J-beta primer mix, a second PCR proceeded for roughly 7 to 12 cycles. Via MiXCR, TCRdb re-called the 5' RACE reads, giving one row per CDR3 protein. Of around 780,000 distinct CDR3 sequences in the sample, roughly 24% were seen once. These same records also appear under a second study, on T cells of mothers and their children.

The sample taken for sequencing was blood. Receptors originate from a boy younger than 18 in good health.

There are a few counts of this clonotype. The rearrangement uses TRBV28 and TRBJ2-5; 7 bases are a match to TRBD1. TRBJ2-7 explains the end of the DNA better; the J call may be wrong. This CDR3 contains 15 residues. Germline V gene lookup returns CDR1 MDHEN and CDR2 SYDVKM. In nucleotides, the CDR3 is TGTGCCAGCAGTCCCGGGACAGAAGTTTTCCACGAGCAGTACTTC. Its protein product is CASSPGTEVFHEQYF.

This clonotype was seen a few times. The rearrangement joins TRBV3-1 to TRBJ1-1; 7 bases agree with TRBD1. After removal of 3 bases from V and 4 bases from J, the junction contained 5 bases not matched to a gene. The V gene's germline CDR1 is LGHDT and CDR2 YNNKEL (reference sequence). The CDR3 extends over 14 amino acids. The CDR3 here is CASSQAGQPTEAFF. The CDR3 DNA is TGTGCCAGCAGCCAGGCGGGACAGCCCACTGAAGCTTTCTTT. The full variable domain, completed using reference TRBV3-1 and TRBJ1-1, is DTAVSQTPKYLVTQMGNDKSIKCEQNLGHDTMYWYKQDSKKFLKIMFSYNNKELIINETVPNRFSPKSPDKAHLNLHINSLELGDSAVYFCASSQAGQPTEAFFGQGTRLTVV.

The genes are TRBV7-3 and TRBJ2-5; unclear D gene. The CDR3 is 13 amino acids. The V end was cut by 5 bases, the J end by 5 bases, with 12 bases between. In germline, CDR1 is SGHTA, CDR2 FQGTGA. CDR3 residues: CASSPSVWETQYF. In nucleotides, the CDR3 is TGTGCCAGCAGCCCCAGTGTGTGGGAGACCCAGTACTTC.

J is TRBJ2-1 and V is TRBV7-9; TRBD2 is a possible D gene (5 bases). V lost 4 bases and J 7 bases, leaving 20 bases between the germline ends. The germline V gene encodes CDR1 SEHNR and CDR2 FQNEAQ (reference sequence). The CDR3 runs to 16 residues. CDR3 sequence reads: CASSSLGREPSNEQFF. The CDR3 DNA follows: TGTGCCAGCAGCTCCTTAGGCCGGGAACCATCTAATGAGCAGTTCTTC.

Only a few counts were recorded for this clonotype. The chain couples TRBV12-3 or TRBV12-4 to TRBJ2-2; D unclear. This CDR3 region has 12 residues. Trimming took 3 bases from V and 7 from J, leaving 6 bases between them. The CDR3 here is CASSFVGGELFF. The CDR3 DNA reads TGTGCCAGCAGTTTCGTGGGCGGGGAGCTGTTTTTT.

This clonotype was seen ten or more times. The chain has TRBV20-1 and TRBJ2-3; D is possibly TRBD1 or TRBD2 (5 bases each). The CDR3 has 14 residues. The V gene lost 0 bases and the J gene lost 6 bases, with 13 bases spanning the gap. Germline CDR1 is DFQATT and CDR2 is SNEGSKA (reference sequence). The CDR3 loop reads CSARDPGGVDTQYF. CDR3 DNA sequence: TGCAGTGCTAGAGATCCTGGGGGTGTCGATACGCAGTATTTT.

CDR3 in amino acids: CSARTGARNTIYF. The CDR3 nucleotides are TGCAGTGCTAGGACAGGGGCGCGAAACACCATATATTTT. The V gene is TRBV20-1, the J gene TRBJ1-3; 8 bases agree with TRBD1. CDR1 DFQATT and CDR2 SNEGSKA come from the germline V gene (reference sequence). Trimming cost V 3 bases and J 5 bases; bases outside gene matches: 3. This CDR3 has 13 amino acids.

The V gene is TRBV5-1, the J gene TRBJ2-5, with TRBD1 matching 9 bases. V lost 4 bases and J lost 4; bases outside the gene matches: 8. The germline V gene encodes CDR1 SGHRS and CDR2 YFSETQ. This CDR3 region has 15 residues. The CDR3 region has the DNA TGCGCCAGCAGCACTAAGACAGGGGGAGCAGAGACCCAGTACTTC. Residues: CASSTKTGGAETQYF.

The sample holds a few counts of this clonotype. V gene TRBV20-1 combines with J gene TRBJ2-7; 8 bases match TRBD2. The length of the CDR3 is 15 residues. The germline V gene has CDR1 DFQATT and CDR2 SNEGSKA (reference sequence). V gave up 4 bases and J gave up 0 bases; unmatched junction bases: 8. CDR3 sequence reads: CSATSSGGFSYEQYF. CDR3 DNA: TGCAGTGCTACCTCCAGCGGGGGCTTCTCCTACGAGCAGTACTTC.

This clonotype was seen a handful of times. V gene TRBV20-1 combines with J gene TRBJ2-5; 10 positions agree with TRBD1. Germline CDR1 and CDR2: DFQATT and SNEGSKA (reference sequence). This CDR3 spans 15 amino acids. The V and J ends lost 6 bases and 5 bases, in that order; junction bases with no gene match: 12. The DNA for the CDR3 is TGCAGTGCCCGCGGAACCGGGACAGGGGTCGAGACCCAGTACTTC. This encodes CSARGTGTGVETQYF.